These T cell receptor beta chains were read from a single sample in a study of OX40 agonist ivuxolimab in advanced cancers. Sequenced by immunoSEQ multiplex PCR; TCRdb stores in-frame clones only, minus some. The sample records around 94,000 clones, roughly nine tenths being singletons. Sequencing was performed on CD4+ or CD8+ T cells sorted from blood, taken in a trial of the OX40 agonist ivuxolimab. These receptors originate from an adult with an advanced solid tumor such as melanoma, head and neck, liver or kidney cancer. Each CDR3 is given without its conserved first and last residue. The order of the fields is clone size, J gene, V gene, CDR3 protein. Clone size appears in some rows only: once, few, many, or a class for an expanded clone.

clone_size: .; j_call: TRBJ1-1; v_call: TRBV19; cdr3_aa: ASSINQGAF
clone_size: .; j_call: TRBJ2-7; v_call: TRBV7-2; cdr3_aa: ASSLGPPGGAGNEQY
clone_size: .; j_call: TRBJ1-2; v_call: TRBV7-9; cdr3_aa: ASTPPRGQLIRLYGYT
clone_size: .; j_call: TRBJ2-2; v_call: TRBV5-6; cdr3_aa: ASSLLATGELF
clone_size: .; j_call: TRBJ2-7; v_call: TRBV27; cdr3_aa: ASKEGAHYEQY
clone_size: .; j_call: TRBJ1-5; v_call: TRBV7-9; cdr3_aa: ASSLRAGNQPQH
clone_size: .; j_call: TRBJ2-6; v_call: TRBV9; cdr3_aa: ASSVGGANVLT
clone_size: .; j_call: TRBJ1-1; v_call: TRBV5-4; cdr3_aa: ASSLIGAGTEAF
clone_size: .; j_call: TRBJ2-7; v_call: TRBV6-1; cdr3_aa: ASRGDRGLNEQY
clone_size: .; j_call: TRBJ1-1; v_call: TRBV19; cdr3_aa: ASSIGGGEAF
clone_size: few; j_call: TRBJ2-2; v_call: TRBV2; cdr3_aa: ASNFGGDTGELF
clone_size: once; j_call: TRBJ1-4; v_call: TRBV19; cdr3_aa: ASSRTGGGWKLF
clone_size: .; j_call: TRBJ1-5; v_call: TRBV9; cdr3_aa: ASSVTGYSNQPQH
clone_size: .; j_call: TRBJ1-2; v_call: TRBV7-8; cdr3_aa: ASSLDSDFYFGGYT
clone_size: .; j_call: TRBJ2-2; v_call: TRBV10-3; cdr3_aa: AINVANSGELF
clone_size: .; j_call: TRBJ1-5; v_call: TRBV5-6; cdr3_aa: ASSLTGGNQPQH
clone_size: .; j_call: TRBJ2-7; v_call: TRBV18; cdr3_aa: ASSSGGLDEQY
clone_size: .; j_call: TRBJ1-5; v_call: TRBV19; cdr3_aa: ASSSTPGGYQPQH